This T cell receptor (beta chain) was identified during a study of blood T cell repertoires in COVID-19. Study at large: Whether acute or convalescent, the COVID-19 samples came from the United States, Italy and Spain. PBMCs, B-cell-depleted T cells, or T cells provided the cDNA or gDNA that made up the material.

On this clone itself: A junction boundary mismatches the germline segment, possibly from a read error.

This CDR3 spans 15 amino acids. The germline CDR1 and CDR2 sequences are MNHEY and SMNVEV (reference sequence). Authors' data handling: Estimates of nucleated cell counts were drawn from the amplification of reference gene primers. TCRdb's table, derived via immunoSEQ multiplex PCR, lists solely in-frame clones and lacks some. V and J calls and clone size are given by that table; D and trimming were obtained from the DNA. The sample has over 130,000 clones, about nine tenths seen once. The rearrangement links TRBV27 to TRBJ2-7; 7 bases fit TRBD1. The specimen sequenced was peripheral blood. This receptor was obtained from a woman over 75 with acute or convalescent COVID-19. The CDR3 coding sequence is TGTGCCAGCAGGCCGGACAGGCAGGCCTCCCACGAGCAGTACTTC. Protein product: CASRPDRQASHEQYF.